What follows are 12 T cell receptor beta chains derived from one specimen sequenced in a study of blood T cell repertoires in COVID-19. Here immunoSEQ multiplex PCR was the method, and the copy in TCRdb shows in-frame clones only, minus some. This sample has 310,000 or so clones, with around 90% found just once. The specimen was peripheral blood. The receptors were sampled from a woman aged 45-65 years who had recovered from COVID-19.

The J gene is TRBJ1-2, the V gene TRBV27; tentative D call: TRBD1 (6 bases). The V gene lost 5 bases and the J gene lost 4 bases, with 11 bases spanning the gap. The germline V gene has CDR1 MNHEY and CDR2 SMNVEV (reference sequence). The CDR3 is 13 amino acids. As DNA, the CDR3 is TGTGCCAGCAGTCCAAACAGGGCCTATGGCTACACCTTC. Amino acid sequence: CASSPNRAYGYTF.

This chain connects TRBV5-1 to TRBJ2-3; 7 positions match TRBD1. J gave up 1 base and V 2 bases, and 4 bases lay outside the gene matches. This CDR3 is built from 15 residues. Germline assignment: CDR1 SGHRS and CDR2 YFSETQ. The CDR3 spells CASSFTGDGTDTQYF. In nucleotides, the CDR3 is TGCGCCAGCAGCTTTACAGGGGATGGCACAGATACGCAGTATTTT.

The V call is TRBV5-1, the J call TRBJ2-7, with 14 bases matching TRBD2. Germline lookup yields CDR1 SGHRS and CDR2 YFSETQ. Losses at the gene ends were 4 bases for V and 4 bases for J; bases not matched to a gene: 4. The CDR3 sequence is 15 residues long. The CDR3 reads CASSKGTSGSYEQYF. CDR3 coding DNA: TGCGCCAGCAGCAAGGGGACTAGCGGGAGTTACGAGCAGTACTTC.

This clone was recorded once. The chain couples TRBV15 to TRBJ1-1; D remains ambiguous. CDR1 is LNHNV, CDR2 YYDKDF, per germline (reference sequence). Trimming shortened V by 0 bases and J by 1 base, and 6 bases separated the two germline ends. CDR3 length: 14 amino acids. The CDR3 DNA follows: TGTGCCACCAGCAGAGAACCCGGGAACACTGAAGCTTTCTTT. Translated, it gives CATSREPGNTEAFF.

The V call is TRBV9, the J call TRBJ1-1; D is uncertain. V was cut by 2 bases and J by 5 bases, with 4 bases left in between. The germline V gene encodes CDR1 SGDLS and CDR2 YYNGEE. The CDR3 is 11 residues long. The CDR3 DNA reads TGTGCCAGCAGCGTTATAACTGAAGCTTTCTTT. This sequence encodes CASSVITEAFF.

The chain employs TRBV30 and TRBJ1-1, with D unresolved. V lost 3 bases and J 7 bases, leaving 18 bases between the germline ends. CDR1 is GTSNPN, CDR2 SVGIG, per germline (reference sequence). This CDR3 region has 14 residues. The CDR3 sequence is CAWRGRRGTHEAFF. CDR3 sequence (DNA): TGTGCCTGGAGAGGCCGCCGGGGTACCCATGAAGCTTTCTTT.

The chain recombines TRBV5-4 with TRBJ2-4, with TRBD1 identical over 8 bases. J gave up 5 bases and V 4 bases, and 8 bases lay outside the gene matches. The germline CDR1 and CDR2 sequences are SGHNT and YYREEE (reference sequence). The CDR3 extends over 15 amino acids. CDR3 protein: CASSPTLTGENIQYF. The CDR3 DNA follows: TGTGCCAGCAGCCCGACCCTGACAGGGGAAAACATTCAGTACTTC.

The chain couples TRBV4-2 to TRBJ2-7; weak D call: TRBD2 (6 bases). The CDR3 has 15 residues. Germline CDR1 is LGHNA and CDR2 is YNFKEQ. Trimming removed 4 bases at V and 0 bases at J, with 13 bases between. The CDR3 DNA reads as TGTGCCAGCAGCCTCGGGCGGGGTAGCTCCTACGAGCAGTACTTC. It yields the protein CASSLGRGSSYEQYF.

The rearrangement links TRBV7-3 to TRBJ2-4; 12 positions match TRBD2. CDR1 is SGHTA, CDR2 FQGTGA, per germline. V lost 5 bases and J lost 0; bases outside the gene matches: 11. The CDR3 is 19 residues long. CDR3 coding DNA: TGTGCCAGCAGCCCCCCCGCTAGCGGGAGGGCCGTAGCCAAAAACATTCAGTACTTC. The encoded protein is CASSPPASGRAVAKNIQYF.

The chain uses TRBV4-1 and TRBJ1-5; weak D call: TRBD1 (5 bases). The ends were cut back, 1 base at V and 6 bases at J, with 16 bases in the middle. The CDR3 runs 16 residues. CDR1 MGHRA and CDR2 YSYEKL come from the germline V gene. The CDR3 here is CASSQGGAPAAQPQHF. DNA of the CDR3: TGCGCCAGCAGCCAAGGTGGGGCTCCGGCGGCTCAGCCCCAGCATTTT.

The chain links TRBV6-2 or TRBV6-3 to TRBJ2-7; unclear D gene. V lost 6 bases and J lost 2, with 5 bases in between. The CDR3 extends over 11 amino acids. Germline CDR1 reads MNHEY; CDR2 reads SVGEGT. CDR3 protein: CASSNTYEQYF. CDR3 sequence (DNA): TGTGCCAGCAGCAATACCTACGAGCAGTACTTC.

This chain connects TRBV28 to TRBJ1-5; 9 nucleotides match TRBD1. The CDR3 length is 14 residues. With 5 bases clipped from V and 4 bases from J, the junction kept 3 bases outside the gene matches. CDR1 is MDHEN and CDR2 is SYDVKM in the germline V gene. The CDR3 loop is CASSPGQGNQPQHF. CDR3 in DNA: TGTGCCAGCAGTCCCGGACAGGGGAATCAGCCCCAGCATTTT.